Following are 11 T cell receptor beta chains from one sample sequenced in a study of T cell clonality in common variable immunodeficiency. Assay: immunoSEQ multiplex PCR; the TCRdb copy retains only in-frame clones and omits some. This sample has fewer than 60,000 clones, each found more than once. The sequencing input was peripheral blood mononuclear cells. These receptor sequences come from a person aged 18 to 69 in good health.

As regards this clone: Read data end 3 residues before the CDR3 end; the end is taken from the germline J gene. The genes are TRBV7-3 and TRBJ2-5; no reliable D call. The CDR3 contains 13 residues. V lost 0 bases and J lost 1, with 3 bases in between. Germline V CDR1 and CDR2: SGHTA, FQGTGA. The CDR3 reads CASSLTRQETQYF. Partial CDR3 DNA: TGTGCCAGCAGCTTAACGCGCCAAGAGACC.

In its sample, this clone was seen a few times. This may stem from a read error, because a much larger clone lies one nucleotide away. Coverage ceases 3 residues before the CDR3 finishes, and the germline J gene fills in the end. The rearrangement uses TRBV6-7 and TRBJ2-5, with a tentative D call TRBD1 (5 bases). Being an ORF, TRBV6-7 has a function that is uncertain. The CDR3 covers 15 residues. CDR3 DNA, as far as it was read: TGTGCCAGCAGTTACTCGTGGACAATTAAAGATACC. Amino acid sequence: CASSYSWTIKDT. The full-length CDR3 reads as CASSYSWTIKDTQYF.

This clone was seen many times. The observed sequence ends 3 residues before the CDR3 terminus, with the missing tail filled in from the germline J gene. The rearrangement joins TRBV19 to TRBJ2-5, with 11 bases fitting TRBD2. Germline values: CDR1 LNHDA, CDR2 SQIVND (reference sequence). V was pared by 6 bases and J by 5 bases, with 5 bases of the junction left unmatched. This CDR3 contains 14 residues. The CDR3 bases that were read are TGTGCCAGTAGGGTAGCGGGAGGGGAGGAGACC. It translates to CASRVAGGEET. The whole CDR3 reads CASRVAGGEETQYF.

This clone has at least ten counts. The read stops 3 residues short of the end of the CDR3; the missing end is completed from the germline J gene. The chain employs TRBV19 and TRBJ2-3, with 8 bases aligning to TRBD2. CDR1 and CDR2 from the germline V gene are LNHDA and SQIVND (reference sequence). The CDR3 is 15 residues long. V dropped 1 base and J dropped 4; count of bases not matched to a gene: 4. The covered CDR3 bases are TGTGCCAGTAGTATAGCGGGAGGGGGGGCAGATACG. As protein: CASSIAGGGADT. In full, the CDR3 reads CASSIAGGGADTQYF.

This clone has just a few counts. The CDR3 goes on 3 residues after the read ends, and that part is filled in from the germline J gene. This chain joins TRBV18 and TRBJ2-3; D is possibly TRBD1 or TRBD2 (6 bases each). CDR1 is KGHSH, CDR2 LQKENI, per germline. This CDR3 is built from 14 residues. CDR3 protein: CASSPSRGGQPQYF. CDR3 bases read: TGTGCCAGCTCACCAAGCAGGGGAGGACAGCCG.

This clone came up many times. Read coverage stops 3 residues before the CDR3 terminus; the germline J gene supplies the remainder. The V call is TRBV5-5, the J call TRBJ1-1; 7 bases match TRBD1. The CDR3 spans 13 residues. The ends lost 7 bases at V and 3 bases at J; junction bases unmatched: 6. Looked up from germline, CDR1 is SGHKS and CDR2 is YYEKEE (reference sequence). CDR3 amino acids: CASRRDSYTEAFF. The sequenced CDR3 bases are TGTGCCAGCCGGCGGGACAGCTACACTGAA.

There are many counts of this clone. The DNA read from the CDR3 is TGTGCCAGCAGCTTAGCTAGCGGGAGAGATGAG. As protein: CASSLASGRDE. The complete CDR3 protein is CASSLASGRDEQFF. V is TRBV11-2 and J is TRBJ2-1, with 10 bases that match TRBD2. The CDR3 goes on 3 residues after the read ends, and that part is filled in from the germline J gene. The V gene's germline CDR1 is SGHAT and CDR2 FQNNGV. The CDR3 spans 14 residues. Trimming took 1 base from V and 8 from J; bases not matched to a gene: 2. Using reference TRBV11-2 and TRBJ2-1 for the parts outside the CDR3, the full variable domain is EAGVAQSPRYKIIEKRQSVAFWCNPISGHATLYWYQQILGQGPKLLIQFQNNGVVDDSQLPKDRFSAERLKGVDSTLKIQPAKLEDSAVYLCASSLASGRDEQFFGPGTRLTVL.

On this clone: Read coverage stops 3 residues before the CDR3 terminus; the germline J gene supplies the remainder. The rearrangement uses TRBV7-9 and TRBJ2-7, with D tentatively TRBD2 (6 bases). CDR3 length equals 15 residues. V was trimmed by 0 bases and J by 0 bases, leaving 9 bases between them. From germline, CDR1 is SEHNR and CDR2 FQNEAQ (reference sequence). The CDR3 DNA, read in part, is TGTGCCAGCAGCTTAGCGGGGACTGCCTCCTACGAG. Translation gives CASSLAGTASYE. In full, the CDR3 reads CASSLAGTASYEQYF.

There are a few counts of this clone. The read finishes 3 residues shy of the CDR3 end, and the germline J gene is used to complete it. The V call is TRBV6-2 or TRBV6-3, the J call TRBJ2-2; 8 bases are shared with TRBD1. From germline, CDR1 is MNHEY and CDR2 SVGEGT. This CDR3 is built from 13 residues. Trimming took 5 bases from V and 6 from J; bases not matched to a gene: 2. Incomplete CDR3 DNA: TGTGCCAGCAGTCAGACAGGGGCCGGGGAG. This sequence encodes CASSQTGAGE. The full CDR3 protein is CASSQTGAGELFF.

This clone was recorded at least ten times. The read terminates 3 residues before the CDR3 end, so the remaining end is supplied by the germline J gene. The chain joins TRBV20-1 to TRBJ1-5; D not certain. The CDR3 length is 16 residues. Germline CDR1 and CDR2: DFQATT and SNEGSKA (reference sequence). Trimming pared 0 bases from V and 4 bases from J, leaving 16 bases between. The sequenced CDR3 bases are TGCAGTGCTAGAGATCACGGGGTTCCCAATAATCAGCCC. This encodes CSARDHGVPNNQP. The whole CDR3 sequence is CSARDHGVPNNQPQHF.

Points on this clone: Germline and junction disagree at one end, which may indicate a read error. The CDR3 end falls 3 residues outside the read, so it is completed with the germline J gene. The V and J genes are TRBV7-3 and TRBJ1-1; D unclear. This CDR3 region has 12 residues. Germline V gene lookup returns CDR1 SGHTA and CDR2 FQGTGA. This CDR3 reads CSSSGGRGEAFF. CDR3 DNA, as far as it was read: TGTTCCAGCAGCGGAGGGCGAGGGGAA. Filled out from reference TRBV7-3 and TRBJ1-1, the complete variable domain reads GAGVSQTPSNKVTEKGKYVELRCDPISGHTALYWYRQSLGQGPEFLIYFQGTGAADDSGLPNDRFFAVRPEGSVSTLKIQRTERGDSAVYLCSSSGGRGEAFFGQGTRLTVV.